These T cell receptor beta chains were read from a single sample in a study of blood T cell repertoires in COVID-19. Produced via immunoSEQ multiplex PCR; TCRdb's table is partial and in-frame only. The data show about 480,000 clones, 75% to 90% seen once. The sample was peripheral blood. These receptors all stem from a man younger than 35 with COVID-19, enrolled during active disease. Both conserved end residues are part of each CDR3. D genes are given only for firm matches. Not every row has a clone size; where given, it reads once, few, many or a size class.

clone_size d_call j_call v_call cdr3_nt cdr3_aa
NA TRBD1 TRBJ1-3 TRBV18 TGTGCCAGCTCACCACTGGACAGGGTTTTTGGAAACACCATATATTTT CASSPLDRVFGNTIYF
once TRBD2 TRBJ2-1 TRBV6-5 TGTGCCAGCAGACTAGCGGGAGGAACCTACAATGAGCAGTTCTTC CASRLAGGTYNEQFF
NA NA TRBJ2-2 TRBV5-1 TGCGCCAGCAGCTTGGTGGCGCAGGGGCAGGGCGGGGAGCTGTTTTTT CASSLVAQGQGGELFF
NA TRBD2 TRBJ2-1 TRBV5-1 TGCGCCAGCAGCAACAGAAGCGGGGGAACCTACAATGAGCAGTTCTTC CASSNRSGGTYNEQFF
NA NA TRBJ1-2 TRBV6-8 TGTGCCAGCAGTAATCAGGTAAGGAGGCGAAGCTATGGCTACACCTTC CASSNQVRRRSYGYTF
NA NA TRBJ2-5 TRBV29-1 TGCAGCGTCGCTAGGCTCGGGGGGCACCGTGGAGAGACCCAGTACTTC CSVARLGGHRGETQYF
NA TRBD2 TRBJ2-3 TRBV5-4 TGTGCCAGCAGCTCACCTGACACTAGCGCACGCACAGATACGCAGTATTTT CASSSPDTSARTDTQYF
few NA TRBJ1-5 TRBV3-1/TRBV3-2 TGTGCCAGCAGCCAAGGAGATCAGCCCCAGCATTTT CASSQGDQPQHF
NA TRBD2 TRBJ2-3 TRBV6-2/TRBV6-3 TGTGCCAGCAGCACACCCCCCGGACTAGGAACAGATACGCAGTATTTT CASSTPPGLGTDTQYF
few TRBD1 TRBJ2-2 TRBV15 TGTGCCACCAGCAGAGACCGGGACAGCAACACCGGGGAGCTGTTTTTT CATSRDRDSNTGELFF
NA NA TRBJ2-7 TRBV10-2 TGCGCCAGCAGTGAGCCGTATACAGGGCCGGTAGACGAGCAGTACTTC CASSEPYTGPVDEQYF
NA NA TRBJ2-2 TRBV25-1 TGTGCCAGCAGTGAATGGGTTAGCGGGAACACCGGGGAGCTGTTTTTT CASSEWVSGNTGELFF
NA TRBD2 TRBJ2-1 TRBV27 TGTGCCAGCAGTTTAATAGGGACTAGTACCTACAATGAGCAGTTCTTC CASSLIGTSTYNEQFF
NA TRBD1 TRBJ1-6 TRBV7-9 TGTGCCAGCAGCCTAGGGGGCTTGAATTCACCCCTCCACTTT CASSLGGLNSPLHF
once NA TRBJ1-3 TRBV11-3 TGTGCCAGCAGCTTATTTCAGGGTACCGGAAACACCATATATTTT CASSLFQGTGNTIYF
NA NA TRBJ2-7 TRBV12-3/TRBV12-4 TGTGCCAGCAGCTTATCAGTTTACGAGCAGTACTTC CASSLSVYEQYF
few TRBD1 TRBJ1-3 TRBV28 TGTGCCAGCCTTAGACAGGGAGGAAACACCATATATTTT CASLRQGGNTIYF
NA TRBD1 TRBJ1-2 TRBV10-2 TGCGCCAGCAGTGATGGGACAGGGTCTAACTATGGCTACACCTTC CASSDGTGSNYGYTF
NA TRBD1 TRBJ2-1 TRBV12-3/TRBV12-4 TGTGCCAGCACAGGGGGAAACCCAAGTGAGCAGTTCTTC CASTGGNPSEQFF
once NA TRBJ2-3 TRBV5-1 TGCGCCAGCAGCTTGCCCGACAGGAGCACAGATACGCAGTATTTT CASSLPDRSTDTQYF
NA NA TRBJ2-3 TRBV24-1 TGTGCCACCAGTGAACCCGTACAGCGGAGGGGTCCAGATACGCAGTATTTT CATSEPVQRRGPDTQYF